The 22 T cell receptor beta chains below come from one sample, sequenced in a study of tumor-infiltrating lymphocytes in primary liver carcinoma. From around 18-30 mg of unsorted bulk tissue, DNA and RNA were co-extracted together. Using a constant-region primer together with ProtoScript II reverse transcriptase, TCR beta cDNA was made from about 500 ng of total RNA. What produced the TCR beta libraries was three nested multiplex PCR rounds using slightly modified ARM-PCR. The study ran its first two PCR rounds for around 10 cycles each, using TRBV1-TRBV30 forward primers and a C-beta reverse primer. TCRdb re-analysed the multiplex PCR reads in MiXCR, keeping a single row per CDR3 protein. The sample includes tens of thousands of distinct CDR3 sequences, over 60% of them seen just once. Sequencing used liver tumor tissue from sampling region 1. Subset of the sample: tumor region T1, superior pole. All receptors come from a middle-aged man with primary liver carcinoma and hepatitis B virus infection.

The rearrangement links TRBV11-2 to TRBJ2-5; D is perhaps TRBD2 (6 bases). Trimming left V 1 base short and J 5 bases short, with 14 bases between. CDR3 length: 15 amino acids. Germline CDR1 and CDR2: SGHAT and FQNNGV. DNA of the CDR3: TGTGCCAGCAGCTTAGGATTGGGGGGACGGGAGACCCAGTACTTC. This gives the protein CASSLGLGGRETQYF.

This clonotype was recorded a few times. J is TRBJ1-1 and V is TRBV28; TRBD1 is a possible D gene (5 bases). This CDR3 is 17 amino acids long. Germline V CDR1 and CDR2: MDHEN, SYDVKM. V was clipped by 3 bases and J by 1 base, with 18 bases between them. The chain's CDR3 is CASSLVTAGGGNTEAFF. The CDR3 DNA follows: TGTGCCAGCAGTTTGGTAACGGCAGGTGGGGGGAACACTGAAGCTTTCTTT.

As concerns this clonotype: The junction departs from the called germline gene at one end, perhaps through a read error. The chain couples TRBV20-1 to TRBJ2-1; D is unresolved. The germline V gene has CDR1 DFQATT and CDR2 SNEGSKA (reference sequence). The CDR3 covers 10 residues. CDR3 nucleotides: TGCAGTGGAGCTTACAATGATCAGTTCTTC. Its translation: CSGAYNDQFF.

Remarks on this clonotype: This CDR3 fails to terminate in the conserved phenylalanine or tryptophan, so it likely reflects a read error. This chain connects TRBV7-9 to TRBJ2-3; 8 nucleotides align to TRBD2. CDR1 and CDR2 from the germline V gene are SEHNR and FQNEAQ (reference sequence). CDR3 length: 16 amino acids. The CDR3: CASSSSSAGVIDSQYL. The DNA of the CDR3 is TGTGCCAGCAGCTCCTCCTCAGCGGGAGTGATAGATTCGCAGTATTTA.

A note on this clonotype: A read error may produce the germline difference seen at one junction end. The V gene is TRBV12-3 or TRBV12-4, the J gene TRBJ2-2; TRBD1 matches 8 bases. The CDR3 is 19 amino acids. CDR3 loop: CASRALTTGTGVRAGELFF. The CDR3 coding sequence is TGTGCCAGCAGGGCACTTACTACCGGGACAGGCGTCCGGGCCGGAGAGCTGTTTTTT.

Of note for this clonotype: This may stem from a read error, because a much larger clone lies one nucleotide away. This chain links TRBV6-5 with TRBJ1-2, with D hard to call. Germline V gene data show CDR1 as MNHEY and CDR2 as SVGAGI. This CDR3 is 13 amino acids long. This chain's CDR3 is CASSPRISYGYAF. In DNA form, the CDR3 reads TGTGCCAGCAGTCCAAGAATCAGCTATGGCTACGCCTTC.

This clonotype was observed a single time. The chain couples TRBV6-4 to TRBJ2-1; D is uncertain. Per the germline V gene, CDR1 is MRHNA and CDR2 is SNTAGT. The CDR3 spans 15 residues. Trimming removed 2 bases from V and 0 bases from J, with 8 bases in between. The CDR3 coding sequence is TGTGCCAGCAGTGACGCGGCTAACTCCTACAATGAGCAGTTCTTC. Its translation: CASSDAANSYNEQFF.

The chain couples TRBV29-1 to TRBJ2-3; possible D gene TRBD2, 6 bases. The CDR3 sequence is 12 residues long. Germline CDR1 is SQVTM and CDR2 is ANQGSEA. Written as DNA, the CDR3 is TGCAGTATAGACGGGGGTAGGGATACGCAGTATTTT. Its translation: CSIDGGRDTQYF.

Concerning this clonotype: One junction end disagrees with the germline gene, perhaps due to a read error. This chain joins TRBV14 and TRBJ2-1; 8 nucleotides agree with TRBD2. Germline lookup yields CDR1 SGHDN and CDR2 FVKESK. The CDR3 totals 20 residues. The CDR3: CASNQDTGSGQSQRGYEQFF. The CDR3 bases are TGTGCCAGCAACCAAGACACCGGGTCAGGTCAGAGTCAGCGGGGGTATGAGCAGTTCTTC.

This clonotype has more than one count but fewer than ten. V gene TRBV19 combines with J gene TRBJ1-1; D might be TRBD1 (6 bases). The CDR3 totals 12 residues. Germline V gives CDR1 LNHDA, CDR2 SQIVND (reference sequence). Trimming took off 7 bases at V and 4 bases at J, with 10 bases between the two ends. CDR3 DNA sequence: TGTGCCAGTAATCAGGGGATCACTGAAGCTTTCTTT. This sequence encodes CASNQGITEAFF.

The chain carries TRBV20-1 and TRBJ2-7; 10 bases line up with TRBD2. The CDR3 is 15 residues long. Germline V gives CDR1 DFQATT, CDR2 SNEGSKA (reference sequence). V lost 3 bases to trimming and J lost 3 bases; unmatched junction nucleotides: 8. The CDR3 reads CSASSPTSGFYEQYF. For the CDR3, the DNA is TGCAGTGCTAGTTCCCCGACTAGCGGGTTCTACGAGCAGTACTTC.

This rearrangement joins TRBV20-1 to TRBJ2-3; 13 positions match TRBD2. Trimming cost V 5 bases and J 7 bases; bases outside gene matches: 12. The CDR3 spans 16 residues. The V gene's germline CDR1 is DFQATT and CDR2 SNEGSKA (reference sequence). The CDR3, as DNA: TGCAGTGCTCACTCCAGGACTAGCGGGAGTGGAAATACGCAGTATTTT. Its translation: CSAHSRTSGSGNTQYF.

This clonotype was observed at least ten times. This chain joins TRBV28 and TRBJ2-2; D is perhaps TRBD1 or TRBD2 (6 bases each). CDR3 length: 13 amino acids. Germline V lookup: CDR1 MDHEN, CDR2 SYDVKM. With 6 bases removed from V and 5 bases from J, the gap between germline ends came to 10 bases. The CDR3 reads CASRLGGTGELFF. The DNA of the CDR3 is TGTGCCAGCAGGCTAGGGGGGACCGGGGAGCTGTTTTTT.

This clonotype has at least ten counts. The chain joins TRBV27 to TRBJ2-1; D possibly uses TRBD1 or TRBD2 (5 bases each). The CDR3 extends over 12 amino acids. V was clipped by 5 bases and J by 9 bases, with 11 bases between them. The germline V gene encodes CDR1 MNHEY and CDR2 SMNVEV (reference sequence). The CDR3 is CASSKLGTEQFF. The DNA of the CDR3 is TGTGCCAGCAGTAAACTAGGGACTGAGCAGTTCTTC.

Points on this clonotype: An end of the junction differs from the germline gene, which may be a read error. The genes are TRBV4-1 and TRBJ2-2, with D possibly TRBD2 on 5 matching bases. The CDR3 loop spans 17 amino acids. Germline CDR1 reads MGHRA; CDR2 reads YSYEKL. As DNA, the CDR3 is TGTGCCAGCAGCTCCTATCCTAGGAGCGCCAACACCGGGGAGCTGTCTTTT. Amino acid sequence: CASSSYPRSANTGELSF.

This clonotype was counted at least ten times. Here the CDR3 DNA reads TGTGCCAGCAGCTTGGTTGGGGGTGCACCCTACGAGCAGTACTTC. It is translated as CASSLVGGAPYEQYF. The rearrangement joins TRBV5-5 to TRBJ2-7; D possibly matches TRBD1 or TRBD2 (5 bases each). The CDR3 length is 15 residues. Germline CDR1 SGHKS, CDR2 YYEKEE (reference sequence). V was clipped by 0 bases and J by 2 bases, with 12 bases between them.

This clonotype was detected only once. The junction departs from the called germline gene at one end, perhaps through a read error. This chain links TRBV6-6 with TRBJ2-5; D is ambiguous. CDR1 and CDR2 from the germline V gene are MNHNY and SVGAGI (reference sequence). The CDR3 is 11 amino acids. The CDR3 coding sequence is TGTGCCTGCAGTACCGAAGAGAGCCAGTACTTC. Protein sequence: CACSTEESQYF.

To note about this clonotype: The CDR3 ends on some other residue instead of the conserved phenylalanine or tryptophan, so this is likely a read error. The V gene is TRBV30, the J gene TRBJ2-2, with D possibly being TRBD2 (5 bases). This CDR3 is 13 amino acids long. With 3 bases removed from V and 7 bases from J, the gap between germline ends came to 12 bases. Per the germline V gene, CDR1 is GTSNPN and CDR2 is SVGIG (reference sequence). CDR3 protein: CAWRSFGDGELFC. CDR3 bases: TGTGCCTGGAGAAGCTTCGGGGACGGGGAGCTGTTTTGT.

This clonotype was counted once. This sequence joins TRBV11-2 and TRBJ2-7, with TRBD1 matching 7 bases. CDR3 length: 13 amino acids. Germline values: CDR1 SGHAT, CDR2 FQNNGV. The CDR3 sequence: CGGSSAQGDKQYF. The DNA for the CDR3 is TGTGGCGGCAGCTCTGCCCAGGGGGACAAGCAGTACTTC.

The sample holds many counts of this clonotype. This chain uses TRBV5-1 with TRBJ2-7; 7 nucleotides align to TRBD2. CDR1 and CDR2 from the germline V gene are SGHRS and YFSETQ. CDR3 length: 13 amino acids. V lost 5 bases to trimming and J lost 3 bases; unmatched junction nucleotides: 5. The CDR3 DNA is TGCGCCAGCAGGGAGCCTAGCGGCTACGAGCAGTACTTC. Its protein is CASREPSGYEQYF.

Turning to this clonotype: Relative to the germline gene, one junction end is altered; a read error may explain this. This chain links TRBV6-5 with TRBJ1-2; no definite D call. Per the germline V gene, CDR1 is MNHEY and CDR2 is SVGAGI. The CDR3 contains 12 residues. The CDR3 DNA sequence: TGTGCCATCAGCTCTCAGAACTATGACTACACCTTC. Residues: CAISSQNYDYTF.

This clonotype rates as medium-sized (0.01 to 0.1%). The rearrangement links TRBV11-2 to TRBJ2-5; either TRBD1 or TRBD2 may fit D (6 bases each). Looked up from germline, CDR1 is SGHAT and CDR2 is FQNNGV. The V end was cut by 5 bases, the J end by 4 bases, with 11 bases between. CDR3 length equals 13 residues. The CDR3 is CASSPGAGETQYF. The CDR3 coding sequence is TGTGCCAGCAGCCCGGGGGCGGGAGAGACCCAGTACTTC.